This T cell receptor (beta chain) was sequenced for a study of prognosis after radiotherapy for stage I lung cancer. On the study more broadly: Enrolled patients comprised some 15 with newly diagnosed primary stage I lung tumors and about 5 with oligometastatic NSCLC after surgical resection of the primary tumor.

Among the patients, all were node-negative on CT and PET/CT, and none had received prior chemotherapy or radiotherapy or had other malignancies. Two-round multiplex PCR on genomic DNA was the method by which TCR beta CDR3 was amplified. Primers specific to each TRBV and TRBJ gene drove first-round PCR. MiXCR was run by TCRdb on the multiplex PCR reads, yielding one entry per CDR3 protein. Among about 59,000 distinct CDR3 sequences, roughly 29% were seen once, and the ten largest hold about 7.5%. Germline values: CDR1 MGHRA, CDR2 YSYEKL. The CDR3 contains 17 residues. On this clonotype itself: Its matching antigen is unknown. One junction end disagrees with the germline gene, perhaps due to a read error.

Overall study findings and caveats: Reduced unique TCR clone counts were recorded after stereotactic body radiation therapy, with a median of approximately 10,000 versus 7,000.

The clonotype comes from a donor over 45 with non-small cell lung cancer. The specimen comprised PBMCs, sampled before or after stereotactic body radiation therapy (not recorded which). The J gene is TRBJ2-3, the V gene TRBV4-1, with a possible D match to TRBD2 (7 bases). Here the CDR3 reads CASRQGFAGAGVNTQYF. As DNA, the CDR3 is TGCGCCAGCAGACAAGGATTTGCGGGGGCGGGAGTAAATACGCAGTATTTT.